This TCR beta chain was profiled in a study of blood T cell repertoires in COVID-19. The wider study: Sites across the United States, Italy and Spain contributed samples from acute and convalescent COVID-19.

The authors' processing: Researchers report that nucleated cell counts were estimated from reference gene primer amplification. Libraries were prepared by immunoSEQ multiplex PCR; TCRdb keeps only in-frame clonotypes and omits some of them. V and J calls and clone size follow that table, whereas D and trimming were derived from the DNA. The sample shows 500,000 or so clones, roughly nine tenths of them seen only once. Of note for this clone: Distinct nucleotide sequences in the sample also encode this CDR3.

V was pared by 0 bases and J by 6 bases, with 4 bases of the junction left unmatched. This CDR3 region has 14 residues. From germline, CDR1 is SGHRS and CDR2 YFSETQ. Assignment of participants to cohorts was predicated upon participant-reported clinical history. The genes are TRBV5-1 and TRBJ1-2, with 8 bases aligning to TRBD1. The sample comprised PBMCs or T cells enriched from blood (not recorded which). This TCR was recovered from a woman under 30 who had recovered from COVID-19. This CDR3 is CASSLGRGQDGYTF. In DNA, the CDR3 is TGCGCCAGCAGCTTGGGCAGGGGGCAGGATGGCTACACCTTC.